This TCR beta chain was identified in a study of blood T cell repertoires in COVID-19. In the original processing: Estimated nucleated cell counts came from reference gene primer amplification. Sequencing used immunoSEQ multiplex PCR; TCRdb keeps in-frame clones, though not all of them. D and trimming were read from the DNA, whereas the V and J calls and clone size are those reported in that table. The sample carries about 350,000 clones, roughly 87% recorded once. Germline CDR1 reads SGHTA; CDR2 reads FQGNSA. There are 17 residues in the CDR3. This clone appeared a single time. The germline gene is not matched at one end of the junction; a read error may be the cause.

The J gene is TRBJ2-5, the V gene TRBV7-2; the match to TRBD1 covers 7 bases. Sequencing used PBMCs or T cells enriched from blood (not recorded which). The TCR originated in a woman aged 25 to 39 who had recovered from COVID-19. Here the CDR3 DNA reads TGTGCCAGCAGCTTCCACTTCCGGACAGGACCAAGAGAGGCCCAGTACTTC. Encoded protein: CASSFHFRTGPREAQYF.